These 12 T cell receptor beta chains were all obtained from the same sample, sequenced in a study of CD8 T cells in acute hepatitis C reinfection. This table comes from immunoSEQ multiplex PCR, and its TCRdb copy is limited to in-frame clones, with some not included. The top ten clones hold approximately 13% of a sample with fewer than 300 clones, approximately 69% of them seen once. Time point defined: acute HCV infection, within 168 days of estimated infection date. Sequencing of hepatitis C virus-specific cells was done ex vivo rather than after in vitro expansion. Study outcomes and limitations: Overrepresentation in the naive pool did not explain the preferential TRBV04 and TRBV06 usage seen in all groups.

The specimen was HCV NS3-1073 tetramer-sorted CD8+ T cells from PBMCs, collected during acute infection. The receptor set was obtained from a man aged 18 to 29 with chronic hepatitis C.

This clone was seen once. V is TRBV27 and J is TRBJ2-1; 11 positions agree with TRBD2. CDR1 and CDR2 from the germline V gene are MNHEY and SMNVEV (reference sequence). Trimming cost V 7 bases and J 4 bases; bases outside gene matches: 12. The CDR3 sequence is 17 residues long. The CDR3 is CASTLRLAGGLYNEQFF. The CDR3 region has the DNA TGTGCCAGCACCTTACGCCTAGCGGGGGGATTATACAATGAGCAGTTCTTC.

This sequence joins TRBV19 and TRBJ2-3; D unresolved. Per the germline V gene, CDR1 is LNHDA and CDR2 is SQIVND (reference sequence). The CDR3 is 12 amino acids. Trimming removed 1 base at V and 1 base at J, with 0 bases between. CDR3 residues: CASSIGTDTQYF. The CDR3 DNA is TGTGCCAGTAGTATAGGCACAGATACGCAGTATTTT.

J is TRBJ2-5 and V is TRBV7-9, with D possibly being TRBD1 or TRBD2 (6 bases each). The CDR3 is 15 amino acids. Per the germline V gene, CDR1 is SEHNR and CDR2 is FQNEAQ (reference sequence). V dropped 5 bases and J dropped 4 bases, with 17 bases sitting between them. The CDR3 sequence is CASSPIGGRGETQYF. The CDR3 DNA sequence: TGTGCCAGCAGCCCAATTGGGGGGCGGGGAGAGACCCAGTACTTC. The full variable domain, its missing parts supplied by reference TRBV7-9 and TRBJ2-5, is DTGVSQNPRHKITKRGQNVTFRCDPISEHNRLYWYRQTLGQGPEFLTYFQNEAQLEKSRLLSDRFSAERPKGSFSTLEIQRTEQGDSAMYLCASSPIGGRGETQYFGPGTRLLVL.

This clone was seen more than once but under ten times. This sequence joins TRBV9 and TRBJ2-2, with 8 bases lining up with TRBD1. Trimming cost V 2 bases and J 4 bases; bases outside gene matches: 7. CDR3 length equals 16 residues. CDR1 is SGDLS, CDR2 YYNGEE, per germline. The CDR3 spells CASSVRQGAGTGELFF. For the CDR3, the DNA is TGTGCCAGCAGCGTTCGGCAGGGGGCGGGCACCGGGGAGCTGTTTTTT.

This chain joins TRBV4-2 and TRBJ1-2, with a tentative D call TRBD1 (5 bases). The CDR3 runs 15 residues. Between the trimmed V and J ends, which lost 1 base and 5 bases, there was a span of 14 bases. Germline CDR1 and CDR2: LGHNA and YNFKEQ. The DNA for the CDR3 is TGTGCCAGCAGCCAAGGGGACCTTGGGGCTTATGGCTACACCTTC. Translation gives CASSQGDLGAYGYTF.

A few counts support this clone. This same CDR3 is encoded by further DNA sequences in the sample. V gene TRBV5-1 combines with J gene TRBJ1-1; possible D gene TRBD1, 5 bases. The CDR3 length is 13 residues. Germline CDR1 reads SGHRS; CDR2 reads YFSETQ. V dropped 0 bases and J dropped 5 bases, with 8 bases sitting between them. CDR3 sequence: CASSLVEGTEAFF. The CDR3 DNA sequence: TGCGCCAGCAGCTTGGTTGAGGGGACTGAAGCTTTCTTT.

The rearrangement uses TRBV6-5 and TRBJ1-1; D is possibly TRBD1 (5 bases). V was shortened by 2 bases and J by 8 bases, with 9 bases between the two germline ends. In germline, CDR1 is MNHEY, CDR2 SVGAGI. CDR3 length equals 12 residues. The CDR3 is CASSYGRGEAFF. CDR3 sequence (DNA): TGTGCCAGCAGTTACGGGAGGGGCGAAGCTTTCTTT.

This sequence joins TRBV6-1 and TRBJ2-7; D might be TRBD1 (6 bases). The CDR3 is 13 residues long. Germline assignment: CDR1 MNHNS and CDR2 SASEGT. V was pared by 1 base and J by 5 bases, with 9 bases between. The CDR3 here is CASSEVRGNEQYV. DNA for the CDR3: TGTGCCAGCAGTGAAGTTAGGGGGAACGAGCAGTACGTC.

The chain uses TRBV27 and TRBJ2-1; D uncertain. The ends were cut back, 5 bases at V and 1 base at J, with 18 bases in the middle. Germline assignment: CDR1 MNHEY and CDR2 SMNVEV (reference sequence). The CDR3 totals 17 residues. The CDR3 DNA reads TGTGCCAGCAGTCCCCTCATGGCGGTCGGTTCCTACAATGAGCAGTTCTTC. It translates to CASSPLMAVGSYNEQFF.

The genes are TRBV6-1 and TRBJ1-2; perhaps TRBD1 as D (6 bases). The length of the CDR3 is 18 residues. V was trimmed by 3 bases and J by 5 bases, leaving 25 bases between them. Germline V gene sequence: CDR1 MNHNS, CDR2 SASEGT. For the CDR3, the DNA is TGTGCCAGCAGTGATCCTCGACAGGACCCCCGAGGGGATTATGGCTACACCTTC. Translation: CASSDPRQDPRGDYGYTF.

The V gene is TRBV4-3, the J gene TRBJ1-2; D is possibly TRBD1 (5 bases). Germline V lookup: CDR1 LGHNA, CDR2 YSLEER. Trimming removed 3 bases from V and 8 bases from J, with 16 bases in between. The CDR3 sequence is 14 residues long. CDR3 coding DNA: TGCGCCAGCAGCCAGCCCTACGAGGGGAGGGGCTACACCTTC. Its translation is CASSQPYEGRGYTF.

This clone was counted a few times. The chain couples TRBV5-8 to TRBJ2-7; 9 nucleotides match TRBD2. The CDR3 sequence is 17 residues long. Germline CDR1 reads SGHTS; CDR2 reads YDEGEE. Trimming cost V 4 bases and J 2 bases; bases outside gene matches: 13. The CDR3 bases are TGTGCCAGCAGCCGTTTGCCGGGACTAGCAACGACCTACGAGCAGTACGTC. As protein: CASSRLPGLATTYEQYV.